This TCR beta chain was identified in a study of T cells and Merkel cell carcinoma outcomes. Findings of the study overall: In Merkel cell carcinoma, repertoire and T-cell density reportedly predicted outcomes.

Of note for this clone: Its antigen is currently unknown.

The repertoire was sequenced with immunoSEQ multiplex PCR; TCRdb's copy has only in-frame clones and lacks some. The repertoire holds about 15,000 clones, with roughly 76% as singletons. The sample consisted of tumor tissue from Merkel cell carcinoma. This TCR came from a human donor with Merkel cell carcinoma.

The CDR3 loop is CASSLVQQGGLSNTEAFF. Written as DNA, the CDR3 is TGTGCCAGCAGCTTAGTTCAACAGGGCGGACTATCGAACACTGAAGCTTTCTTT. The J gene is TRBJ1-1, the V gene TRBV11-2; TRBD1 is a possible D gene (6 bases). The germline V and J ends were trimmed by 1 base and 1 base, with 19 bases remaining between them. Germline V gene lookup returns CDR1 SGHAT and CDR2 FQNNGV. CDR3 length equals 18 residues.